What follows are 24 T cell receptor beta chains derived from one specimen sequenced in a study of blood T cell repertoires in COVID-19. The repertoire was sequenced with immunoSEQ multiplex PCR; TCRdb's copy has only in-frame clones and lacks some. The table includes under 450,000 clones, around 88% detected once. Sequences were obtained from peripheral blood. The receptors stem from a woman in her forties or fifties with COVID-19, enrolled during active disease.

The sample holds a few counts of this clone. The rearrangement links TRBV18 to TRBJ1-2, with D uncertain. The CDR3 is 13 amino acids. Germline V gives CDR1 KGHSH, CDR2 LQKENI. Trimming stripped 3 bases from V and 6 bases from J, with 11 bases between. The CDR3 nucleotides are TGTGCCAGCTCACCCCGAACGGAGGATGGCTACACCTTC. Its translation is CASSPRTEDGYTF.

The V and J genes are TRBV6-5 and TRBJ1-2; 8 nucleotides line up with TRBD1. CDR3 length equals 13 residues. J gave up 8 bases and V 5 bases, and 7 bases lay outside the gene matches. Per germline, CDR1 MNHEY and CDR2 SVGAGI. CDR3 loop: CASSNRGGRGYTF. The CDR3 nucleotides read TGTGCCAGCAGTAACAGGGGGGGGAGGGGCTACACCTTC.

CDR3 coding DNA: TGTGCCAGCAGCAAACAGTTGAGCTCCTACAATGAGCAGTTCTTC. Amino acids: CASSKQLSSYNEQFF. The chain links TRBV9 to TRBJ2-1, with D uncertain. CDR3 size: 15 residues. Germline V lookup: CDR1 SGDLS, CDR2 YYNGEE. V shed 4 bases and J shed 0 bases, with 11 bases lying between them.

The chain couples TRBV19 to TRBJ2-7; 7 bases match TRBD1. V trimming: 3 bases; J trimming: 3 bases; junction bases outside the gene matches: 5. This CDR3 is built from 14 residues. The germline V gene encodes CDR1 LNHDA and CDR2 SQIVND (reference sequence). CDR3 nucleotide sequence: TGTGCCAGTAGTATCGGGGCAGGGGGCTACGAGCAGTACTTC. Protein: CASSIGAGGYEQYF. The full variable domain, completed using reference TRBV19 and TRBJ2-7, is DGGITQSPKYLFRKEGQNVTLSCEQNLNHDAMYWYRQDPGQGLRLIYYSQIVNDFQKGDIAEGYSVSREKKESFPLTVTSAQKNPTAFYLCASSIGAGGYEQYFGPGTRLTVT.

The chain couples TRBV28 to TRBJ1-5, with D possibly matching TRBD1 (5 bases). V was pared by 2 bases and J by 3 bases, with 8 bases between. Germline CDR1 reads MDHEN; CDR2 reads SYDVKM. The CDR3 loop spans 14 amino acids. CDR3 region: CASSLDSPNQPQHF. CDR3 coding DNA: TGTGCCAGCAGTTTAGACAGCCCCAATCAGCCCCAGCATTTT.

V is TRBV30 and J is TRBJ1-1; D may be TRBD1 (6 bases). Trimming pared 4 bases from V and 3 bases from J, leaving 18 bases between. In germline, CDR1 is GTSNPN, CDR2 SVGIG (reference sequence). CDR3 size: 15 residues. The CDR3 region has the DNA TGTGCCTGGACCCTACCCCAGGGGAGATACACTGAAGCTTTCTTT. This gives the protein CAWTLPQGRYTEAFF.

This chain uses TRBV7-3 with TRBJ2-1; tentative D call: TRBD2 (5 bases). Germline V gene data show CDR1 as SGHTA and CDR2 as FQGTGA. Trimming shortened V by 0 bases and J by 10 bases, and 10 bases separated the two germline ends. This CDR3 spans 13 amino acids. CDR3 protein: CASSLTPSSEQFF. DNA of the CDR3: TGTGCCAGCAGCTTAACGCCTAGCTCCGAGCAGTTCTTC.

The rearrangement uses TRBV18 and TRBJ1-3; D is unresolved. Germline lookup yields CDR1 KGHSH and CDR2 LQKENI. Trimming cost V 2 bases and J 8 bases, with 7 bases left between them. There are 12 residues in the CDR3. The CDR3 spells CASSPGPDTIYF. CDR3 sequence (DNA): TGTGCCAGCTCACCAGGGCCCGACACCATATATTTT.

V and J are TRBV7-9 and TRBJ1-6, with a weak D call TRBD1 (5 bases). Per the germline V gene, CDR1 is SEHNR and CDR2 is FQNEAQ (reference sequence). Trimming removed 5 bases from V and 7 bases from J, with 21 bases in between. This CDR3 comprises 17 residues. The CDR3: CASSRFGGAMANSPLHF. As DNA, the CDR3 is TGTGCCAGCAGCCGCTTTGGCGGGGCGATGGCCAATTCACCCCTCCACTTT.

This clone was seen once. V gene TRBV6-6 combines with J gene TRBJ2-1; TRBD2 aligns across 11 bases. The CDR3 spans 13 residues. Trimming removed 7 bases from V and 7 bases from J; junction bases left unmatched: 3. CDR1 is MNHNY, CDR2 SVGAGI, per germline (reference sequence). CDR3 residues: CASKTSGVNEQFF. In nucleotides, the CDR3 is TGTGCCAGCAAGACTAGCGGGGTGAATGAGCAGTTCTTC.

The rearrangement joins TRBV27 to TRBJ1-4; TRBD1 might be the D (5 bases). CDR1 and CDR2 from the germline V gene are MNHEY and SMNVEV (reference sequence). Between the trimmed V and J ends, which lost 2 bases and 8 bases, there was a span of 12 bases. The CDR3 covers 14 residues. CDR3: CASSLVSRGEKLFF. In DNA, the CDR3 is TGTGCCAGCAGTTTAGTTTCGCGGGGGGAAAAACTGTTTTTT.

The chain recombines TRBV11-2 with TRBJ2-3; 12 nucleotides match TRBD2. CDR3 length: 17 residues. Germline values: CDR1 SGHAT, CDR2 FQNNGV. V shed 5 bases and J 4 bases; nucleotides not matched to a gene: 10. The CDR3 loop reads CASSRLRASGGADTQYF. CDR3 coding DNA: TGTGCCAGCAGCCGACTACGGGCTAGCGGGGGGGCAGATACGCAGTATTTT. The variable domain in full, with the rest retrieved from reference TRBV11-2 and TRBJ2-3, is EAGVAQSPRYKIIEKRQSVAFWCNPISGHATLYWYQQILGQGPKLLIQFQNNGVVDDSQLPKDRFSAERLKGVDSTLKIQPAKLEDSAVYLCASSRLRASGGADTQYFGPGTRLTVL.

This rearrangement joins TRBV5-8 to TRBJ2-7; TRBD2 matches at 7 bases. Looked up from germline, CDR1 is SGHTS and CDR2 is YDEGEE. The J segment lost 7 bases and the V segment lost 7 bases, leaving 14 bases of the junction unmatched. The CDR3 runs 14 residues. CDR3 loop: CASAREVGSGEQYF. As DNA, the CDR3 is TGTGCCAGCGCCCGGGAGGTGGGGTCGGGAGAGCAGTACTTC.

The rearrangement links TRBV25-1 to TRBJ1-4, with D uncertain. Germline assignment: CDR1 MGHDK and CDR2 SYGVNS. V was shortened by 6 bases and J by 8 bases, with 22 bases between the two germline ends. The CDR3 loop spans 16 amino acids. The CDR3 is CASRKRGGRYEEKLFF. The CDR3 DNA is TGTGCCAGCAGAAAGAGAGGAGGGAGGTACGAAGAAAAACTGTTTTTT. The whole variable domain, filled in from reference TRBV25-1 and TRBJ1-4, reads EADIYQTPRYLVIGTGKKITLECSQTMGHDKMYWYQQDPGMELHLIHYSYGVNSTEKGDLSSESTVSRIRTEHFPLTLESARPSHTSQYLCASRKRGGRYEEKLFFGSGTQLSVL.

This chain links TRBV19 with TRBJ1-6, with a tentative D call TRBD1 (5 bases). CDR1 and CDR2 (germline): LNHDA, SQIVND (reference sequence). The CDR3 loop spans 15 amino acids. Trimming cost V 6 bases and J 3 bases, with 12 bases left between them. In DNA form, the CDR3 reads TGTGCCAGTAGATCACAGGCAGTCTATAATTCACCCCTCCACTTT. Its protein product is CASRSQAVYNSPLHF.

The chain uses TRBV16 and TRBJ1-1; unclear D gene. The CDR3 consists of 15 residues. From germline, CDR1 is KGHSY and CDR2 FQNENV. V was cut by 0 bases and J by 2 bases, with 10 bases left in between. Here the CDR3 DNA reads TGTGCCAGCAGCCAATCAAGCCGAACCAACACTGAAGCTTTCTTT. It encodes CASSQSSRTNTEAFF. The full variable domain, with the rest looked up from reference TRBV16 and TRBJ1-1, is GEEVAQTPKHLVRGEGQKAKLYCAPIKGHSYVFWYQQVLKNEFKFLISFQNENVFDETGMPKERFSAKCLPNSPCSLEIQATKLEDSAVYFCASSQSSRTNTEAFFGQGTRLTVV.

The gene calls are TRBV20-1 and TRBJ2-1; D call uncertain. The germline V gene encodes CDR1 DFQATT and CDR2 SNEGSKA (reference sequence). The germline V and J ends were trimmed by 3 bases and 2 bases, with 11 bases remaining between them. CDR3 size: 14 residues. CDR3 sequence (DNA): TGCAGTGCTAGTGCCGACACAGCCTACAATGAGCAGTTCTTC. Translation: CSASADTAYNEQFF.

The V call is TRBV5-1, the J call TRBJ1-4; D remains ambiguous. V dropped 4 bases and J dropped 5 bases, with 18 bases sitting between them. The CDR3 spans 16 residues. CDR1 is SGHRS, CDR2 YFSETQ, per germline. The CDR3 DNA is TGCGCCAGCAGCCCAACTGAGTCCAACCCCAATGAAAAACTGTTTTTT. Its protein product is CASSPTESNPNEKLFF.

This sequence joins TRBV20-1 and TRBJ1-2; no clear D gene. Between the trimmed V and J ends, which lost 3 bases and 8 bases, there was a span of 10 bases. The germline gives CDR1 DFQATT, CDR2 SNEGSKA (reference sequence). This CDR3 has 11 amino acids. The CDR3: CSARREEGYTF. CDR3 in DNA: TGCAGTGCTAGGAGGGAAGAAGGCTACACCTTC.

This clone was seen just once. The rearrangement joins TRBV2 to TRBJ1-6; 7 bases are shared with TRBD1. The CDR3 covers 16 residues. The junction had 7 bases not matched to a gene; V was cut back by 5 bases and J by 3 bases. Germline-derived CDR1 and CDR2 are SNHLY and FYNNEI. CDR3 in DNA: TGTGCCAGCAGTTACGACCGGGACAGCTATAATTCACCCCTCCACTTT. Translation: CASSYDRDSYNSPLHF.

The CDR3 loop reads CASSLTFDRGSNQPQHF. The CDR3 DNA follows: TGTGCCAGCAGCTTAACTTTTGACAGGGGCAGCAATCAGCCCCAGCATTTT. J is TRBJ1-5 and V is TRBV11-2, with TRBD1 matching over 8 bases. The CDR3 extends over 17 amino acids. Germline CDR1 is SGHAT and CDR2 is FQNNGV. After removal of 2 bases from V and 1 base from J, the junction contained 7 bases not matched to a gene.

This clone has a handful of counts. V is TRBV7-2 and J is TRBJ1-6, with unresolved D. CDR3 length equals 14 residues. Germline CDR1 and CDR2: SGHTA and FQGNSA. V lost 1 base and J 7 bases, leaving 8 bases between the germline ends. This CDR3 is CASSLVVENSPLHF. The CDR3 nucleotides read TGTGCCAGCAGCTTAGTTGTGGAGAATTCACCCCTCCACTTT.

The chain has TRBV6-5 and TRBJ1-2, with a possible D match to TRBD1 (5 bases). CDR1 and CDR2 from the germline V gene are MNHEY and SVGAGI. The CDR3 consists of 14 residues. The V and J ends lost 6 bases and 2 bases respectively, with 13 bases between them. The CDR3 sequence is CASRTAGSNYGYTF. In nucleotides, the CDR3 is TGTGCCAGCAGAACTGCAGGGTCCAACTATGGCTACACCTTC.

V and J are TRBV14 and TRBJ1-2, with D maybe TRBD1 (6 bases). The V and J ends lost 4 bases and 4 bases respectively, with 13 bases between them. Germline V CDR1 and CDR2: SGHDN, FVKESK. The CDR3 consists of 14 residues. The CDR3 loop reads CASSPYTGPYGYTF. CDR3 DNA sequence: TGTGCCAGCAGCCCCTACACAGGGCCCTATGGCTACACCTTC.